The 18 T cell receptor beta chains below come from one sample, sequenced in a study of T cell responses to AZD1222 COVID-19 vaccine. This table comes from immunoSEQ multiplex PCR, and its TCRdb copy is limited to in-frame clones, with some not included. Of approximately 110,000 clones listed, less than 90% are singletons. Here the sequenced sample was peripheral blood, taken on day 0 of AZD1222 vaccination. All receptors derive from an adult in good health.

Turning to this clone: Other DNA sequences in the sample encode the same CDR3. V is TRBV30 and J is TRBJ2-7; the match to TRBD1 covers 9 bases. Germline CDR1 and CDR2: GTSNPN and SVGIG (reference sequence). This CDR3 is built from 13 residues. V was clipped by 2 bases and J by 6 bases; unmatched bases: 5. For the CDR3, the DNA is TGTGCCTGGAGTACAGGACAGGGGCCCGAGCAGTACTTC. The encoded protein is CAWSTGQGPEQYF.

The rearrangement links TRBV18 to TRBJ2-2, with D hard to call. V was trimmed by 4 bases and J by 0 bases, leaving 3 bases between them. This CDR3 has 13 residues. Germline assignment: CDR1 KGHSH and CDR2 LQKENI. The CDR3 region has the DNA TGTGCCAGCTCACTTTCGAACACCGGGGAGCTGTTTTTT. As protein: CASSLSNTGELFF.

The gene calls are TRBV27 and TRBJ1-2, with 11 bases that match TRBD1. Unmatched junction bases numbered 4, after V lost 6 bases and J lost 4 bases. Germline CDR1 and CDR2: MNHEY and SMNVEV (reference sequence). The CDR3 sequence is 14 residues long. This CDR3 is CASSGDRGVYGYTF. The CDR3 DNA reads TGTGCCAGCAGCGGGGACAGGGGGGTCTATGGCTACACCTTC.

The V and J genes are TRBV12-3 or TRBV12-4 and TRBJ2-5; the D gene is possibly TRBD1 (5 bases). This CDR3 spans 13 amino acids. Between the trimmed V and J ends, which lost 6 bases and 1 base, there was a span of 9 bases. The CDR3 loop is CASRLDSQETQYF. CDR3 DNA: TGTGCCAGCAGACTCGACAGCCAAGAGACCCAGTACTTC.

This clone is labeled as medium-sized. The CDR3 bases are TGTGCCAGCAGCTTCGGGGACAGATACTACGAGCAGTACTTC. Translated, it gives CASSFGDRYYEQYF. The chain has TRBV11-3 and TRBJ2-7, with 7 positions matching TRBD1. With V trimmed by 3 bases and J by 3 bases, 5 bases remained unmatched. This CDR3 region has 14 residues. Germline loops: CDR1 SGHNT, CDR2 YENEEA.

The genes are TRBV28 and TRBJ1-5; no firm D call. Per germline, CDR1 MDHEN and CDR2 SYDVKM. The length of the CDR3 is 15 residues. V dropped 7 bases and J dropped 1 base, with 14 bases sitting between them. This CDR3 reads CASTLVGGSNQPQHF. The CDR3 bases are TGTGCCAGCACCCTAGTAGGTGGGAGCAATCAGCCCCAGCATTTT.

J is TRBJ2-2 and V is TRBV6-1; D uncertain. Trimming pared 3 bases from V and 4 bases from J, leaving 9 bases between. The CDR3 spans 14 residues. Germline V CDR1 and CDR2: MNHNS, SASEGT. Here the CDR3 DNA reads TGTGCCAGCAGTGAGGTAATAGCCACCGGGGAGCTGTTTTTT. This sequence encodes CASSEVIATGELFF.

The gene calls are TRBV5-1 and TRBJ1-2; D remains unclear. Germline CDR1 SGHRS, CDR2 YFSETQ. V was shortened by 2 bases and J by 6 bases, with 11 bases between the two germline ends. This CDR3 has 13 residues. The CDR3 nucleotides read TGCGCCAGCAGCTTAAACCGGGTCGATGGCTACACCTTC. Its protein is CASSLNRVDGYTF.

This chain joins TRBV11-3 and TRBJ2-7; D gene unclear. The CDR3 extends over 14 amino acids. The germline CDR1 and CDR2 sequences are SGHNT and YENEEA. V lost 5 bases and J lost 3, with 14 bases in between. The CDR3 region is CASSTTFGRYEQYF. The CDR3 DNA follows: TGTGCCAGCAGCACCACCTTCGGGCGCTACGAGCAGTACTTC.

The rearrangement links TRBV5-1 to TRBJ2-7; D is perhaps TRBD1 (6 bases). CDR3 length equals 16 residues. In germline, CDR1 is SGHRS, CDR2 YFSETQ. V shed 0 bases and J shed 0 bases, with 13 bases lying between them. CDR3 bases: TGCGCCAGCAGCTTGGTAACAGGGATGAGCTCCTACGAGCAGTACTTC. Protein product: CASSLVTGMSSYEQYF.

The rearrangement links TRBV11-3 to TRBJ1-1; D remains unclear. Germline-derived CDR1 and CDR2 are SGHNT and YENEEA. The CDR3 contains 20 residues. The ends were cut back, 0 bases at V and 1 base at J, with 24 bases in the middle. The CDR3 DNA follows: TGTGCCAGCAGCTTAGAAGGTTCCCCGGGCCCCAGGCCGGCGAACACTGAAGCTTTCTTT. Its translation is CASSLEGSPGPRPANTEAFF.

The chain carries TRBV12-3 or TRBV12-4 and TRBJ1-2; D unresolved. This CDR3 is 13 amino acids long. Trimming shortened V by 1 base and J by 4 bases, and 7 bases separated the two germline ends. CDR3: CASSLDTSYGYTF. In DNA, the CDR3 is TGTGCCAGCAGTTTAGACACCAGCTATGGCTACACCTTC.

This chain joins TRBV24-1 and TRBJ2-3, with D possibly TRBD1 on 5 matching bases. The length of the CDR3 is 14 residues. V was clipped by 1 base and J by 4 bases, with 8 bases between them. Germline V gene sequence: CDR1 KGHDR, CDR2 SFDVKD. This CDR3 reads CATSDLTGPDTQYF. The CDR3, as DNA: TGTGCCACCAGTGATTTAACAGGCCCAGATACGCAGTATTTT.

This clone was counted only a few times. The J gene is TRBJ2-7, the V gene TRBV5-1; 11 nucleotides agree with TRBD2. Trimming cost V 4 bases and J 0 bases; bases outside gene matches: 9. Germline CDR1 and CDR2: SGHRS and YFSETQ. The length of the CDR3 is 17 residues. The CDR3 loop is CASSRGTSGDGSYEQYF. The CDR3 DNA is TGCGCCAGCAGCAGGGGGACTAGCGGTGACGGCTCCTACGAGCAGTACTTC.

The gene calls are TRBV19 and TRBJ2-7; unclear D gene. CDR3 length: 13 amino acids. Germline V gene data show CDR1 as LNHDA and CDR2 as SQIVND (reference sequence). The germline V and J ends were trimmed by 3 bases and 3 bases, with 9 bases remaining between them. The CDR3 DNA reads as TGTGCCAGTAGTATTACAGAGAGCTACGAGCAGTACTTC. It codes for CASSITESYEQYF.

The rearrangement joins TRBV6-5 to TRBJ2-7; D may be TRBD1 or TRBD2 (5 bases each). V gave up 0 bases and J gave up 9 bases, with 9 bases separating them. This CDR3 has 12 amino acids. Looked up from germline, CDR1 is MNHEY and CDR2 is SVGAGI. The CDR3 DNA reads TGTGCCAGCAGTTACTCGGGACCCCCGCAGTACTTC. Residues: CASSYSGPPQYF.

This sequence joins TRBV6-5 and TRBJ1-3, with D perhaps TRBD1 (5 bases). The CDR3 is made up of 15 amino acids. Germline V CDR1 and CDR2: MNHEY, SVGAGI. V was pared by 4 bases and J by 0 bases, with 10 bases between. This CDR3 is CASSWDGSSGNTIYF. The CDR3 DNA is TGTGCCAGCAGTTGGGACGGTAGCTCTGGAAACACCATATATTTT.

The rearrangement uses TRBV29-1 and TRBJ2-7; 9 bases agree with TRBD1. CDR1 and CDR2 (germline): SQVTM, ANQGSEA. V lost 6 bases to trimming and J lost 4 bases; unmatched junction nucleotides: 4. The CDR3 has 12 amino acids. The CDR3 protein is CSVGQGIYEQYF. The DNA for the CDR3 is TGCAGCGTAGGACAGGGGATATACGAGCAGTACTTC.